This TCR beta chain was sequenced in a study of a mutant IDH1 vaccine in newly diagnosed glioma. Whole-study context: Initiation of the vaccine course occurred 4-6 weeks after radiotherapy alone, or alongside temozolomide cycles. Sex distribution of treated patients was roughly 60% male and 37.5% female; mean age was around 40 years. Earlier treatment was radiotherapy, temozolomide, or both, with most getting both.

Generated by immunoSEQ multiplex PCR, the TCRdb table keeps only in-frame clones and is missing some. The sample lists about 41,000 clones; more than 60% were seen once. Comments on this clone: Antigen unknown.

Time point here: week 23, last vaccination. One vaccine dose held 300 ug of mutant IDH1 20-mer peptide and came with topical imiquimod. The starting material was PBMCs, obtained from a glioma patient whose treatment included an IDH1 peptide vaccine. The clonotype originates from a woman aged 35 to 49 with glioma. Some clones in this sample may be carry-over from other donors' samples.

As DNA, the CDR3 is TGTGCCAGCAGTTACACGAGCAGGGGTTGGGGGGAGCTGTTTTTT. It encodes CASSYTSRGWGELFF. This chain joins TRBV6-5 and TRBJ2-2, with D perhaps TRBD1 (6 bases). Germline CDR1 MNHEY, CDR2 SVGAGI. Trimming left V 2 bases short and J 8 bases short, with 15 bases between. The CDR3 consists of 15 residues.